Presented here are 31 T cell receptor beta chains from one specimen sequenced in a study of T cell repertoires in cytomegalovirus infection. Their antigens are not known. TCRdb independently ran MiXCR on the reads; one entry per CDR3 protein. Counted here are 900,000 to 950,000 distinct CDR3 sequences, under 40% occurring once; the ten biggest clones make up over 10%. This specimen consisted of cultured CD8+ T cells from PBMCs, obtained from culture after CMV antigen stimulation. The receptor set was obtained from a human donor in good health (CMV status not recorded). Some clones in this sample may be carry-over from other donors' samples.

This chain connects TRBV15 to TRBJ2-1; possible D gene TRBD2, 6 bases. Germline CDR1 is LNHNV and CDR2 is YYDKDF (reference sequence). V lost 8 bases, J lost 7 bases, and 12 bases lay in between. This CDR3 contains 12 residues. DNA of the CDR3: TGTGCCACCTACGGGGGTTTGAATGAGCAGTTCTTC. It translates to CATYGGLNEQFF.

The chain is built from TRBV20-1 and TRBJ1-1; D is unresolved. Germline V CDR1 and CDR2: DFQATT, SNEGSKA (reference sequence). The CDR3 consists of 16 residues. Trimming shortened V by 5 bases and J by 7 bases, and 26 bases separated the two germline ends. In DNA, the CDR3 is TGCAGTGCTCCCTCTCCCTCAGGACCCGGGGAGGGTGAAGCTTTCTTT. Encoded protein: CSAPSPSGPGEGEAFF.

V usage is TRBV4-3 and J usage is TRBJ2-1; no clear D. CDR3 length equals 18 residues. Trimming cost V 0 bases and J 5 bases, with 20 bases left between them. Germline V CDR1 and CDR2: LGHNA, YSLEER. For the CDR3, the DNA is TGCGCCAGCAGCCAAGAATGGGTAGTTCGGAATTTGGACAATGAGCAGTTCTTC. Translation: CASSQEWVVRNLDNEQFF.

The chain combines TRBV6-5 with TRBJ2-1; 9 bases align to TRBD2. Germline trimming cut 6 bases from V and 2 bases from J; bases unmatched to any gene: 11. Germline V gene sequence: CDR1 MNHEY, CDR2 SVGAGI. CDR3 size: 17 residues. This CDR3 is CASSPSGGGAPYNEQFF. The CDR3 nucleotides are TGTGCCAGCAGCCCCTCCGGCGGGGGGGCCCCCTACAATGAGCAGTTCTTC.

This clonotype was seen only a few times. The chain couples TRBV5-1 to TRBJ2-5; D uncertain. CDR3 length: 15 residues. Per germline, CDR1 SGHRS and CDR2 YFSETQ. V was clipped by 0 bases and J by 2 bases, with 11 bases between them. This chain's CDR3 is CASSLGQQMQETQYF. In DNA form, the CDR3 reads TGCGCCAGCAGCTTGGGCCAGCAAATGCAAGAGACCCAGTACTTC.

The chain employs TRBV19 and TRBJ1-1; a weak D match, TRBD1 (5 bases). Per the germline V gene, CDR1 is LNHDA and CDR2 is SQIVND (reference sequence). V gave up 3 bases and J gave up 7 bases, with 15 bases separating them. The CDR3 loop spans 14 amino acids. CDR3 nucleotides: TGTGCCAGTAGTATGTCAGGGCTCTGGAATGAAGCTTTCTTT. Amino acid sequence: CASSMSGLWNEAFF.

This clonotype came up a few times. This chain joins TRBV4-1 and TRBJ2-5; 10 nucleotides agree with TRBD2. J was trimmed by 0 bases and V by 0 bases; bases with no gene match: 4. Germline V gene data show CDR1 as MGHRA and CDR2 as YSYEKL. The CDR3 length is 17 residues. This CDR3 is CASSQEAGGVYQETQYF. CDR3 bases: TGCGCCAGCAGCCAAGAAGCGGGGGGGGTGTACCAAGAGACCCAGTACTTC.

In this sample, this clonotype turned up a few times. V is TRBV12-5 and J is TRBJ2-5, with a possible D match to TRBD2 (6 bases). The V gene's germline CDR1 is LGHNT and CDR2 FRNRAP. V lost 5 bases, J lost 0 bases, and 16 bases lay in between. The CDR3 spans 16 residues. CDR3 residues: CASGLSPGGYQETQYF. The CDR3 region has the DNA TGTGCTAGTGGTCTTAGCCCCGGAGGGTACCAAGAGACCCAGTACTTC. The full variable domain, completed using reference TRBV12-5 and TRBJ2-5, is DARVTQTPRHKVTEMGQEVTMRCQPILGHNTVFWYRQTMMQGLELLAYFRNRAPLDDSGMPKDRFSAEMPDATLATLKIQPSEPRDSAVYFCASGLSPGGYQETQYFGPGTRLLVL.

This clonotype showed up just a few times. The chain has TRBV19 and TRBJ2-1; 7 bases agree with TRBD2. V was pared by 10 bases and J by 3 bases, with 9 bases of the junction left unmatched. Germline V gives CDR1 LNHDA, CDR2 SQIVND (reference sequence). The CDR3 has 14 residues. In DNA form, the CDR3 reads TGTGCCACCTCTCATGGACTAGGCTACAATGAGCAGTTCTTC. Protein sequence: CATSHGLGYNEQFF.

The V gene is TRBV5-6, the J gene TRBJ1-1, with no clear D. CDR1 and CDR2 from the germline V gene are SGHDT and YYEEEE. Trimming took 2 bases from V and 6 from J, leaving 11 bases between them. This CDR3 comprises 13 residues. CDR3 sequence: CASSLVGGSEAFF. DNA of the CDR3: TGTGCCAGCAGCTTAGTCGGTGGTTCTGAAGCTTTCTTT.

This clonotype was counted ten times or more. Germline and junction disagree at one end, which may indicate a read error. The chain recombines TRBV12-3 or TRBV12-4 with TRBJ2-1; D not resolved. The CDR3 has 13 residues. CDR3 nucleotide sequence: TGTGCCAGCAGCTTAGGGCTCCACAATGAGCAGTTCTTC. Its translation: CASSLGLHNEQFF.

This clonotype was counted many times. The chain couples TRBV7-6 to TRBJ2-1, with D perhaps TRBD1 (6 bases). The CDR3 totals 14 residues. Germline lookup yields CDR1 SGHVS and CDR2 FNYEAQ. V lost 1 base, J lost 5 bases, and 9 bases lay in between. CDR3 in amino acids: CASSLEQGNNEQFF. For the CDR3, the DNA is TGTGCCAGCAGCTTAGAACAGGGAAACAATGAGCAGTTCTTC.

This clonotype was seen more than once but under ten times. The CDR3 sequence: CASRPAQGQGYGYTF. In DNA form, the CDR3 reads TGTGCCAGCAGACCGGCACAAGGACAGGGCTATGGCTACACCTTC. This chain joins TRBV6-6 and TRBJ1-2; TRBD1 aligns across 8 bases. This CDR3 contains 15 residues. The germline CDR1 and CDR2 sequences are MNHNY and SVGAGI (reference sequence). V shed 6 bases and J 4 bases; nucleotides not matched to a gene: 10.

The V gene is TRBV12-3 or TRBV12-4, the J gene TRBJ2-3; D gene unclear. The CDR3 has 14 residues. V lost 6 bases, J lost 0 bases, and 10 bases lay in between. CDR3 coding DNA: TGTGCCAGCAGGCGCTTACAAAGCACAGATACGCAGTATTTT. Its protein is CASRRLQSTDTQYF.

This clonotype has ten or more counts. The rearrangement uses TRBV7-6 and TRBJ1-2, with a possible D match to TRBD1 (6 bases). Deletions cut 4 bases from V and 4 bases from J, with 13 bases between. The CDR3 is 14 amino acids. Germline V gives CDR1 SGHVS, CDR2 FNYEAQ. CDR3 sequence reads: CASSSTGHAYGYTF. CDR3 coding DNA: TGTGCCAGCAGCTCTACAGGGCACGCCTATGGCTACACCTTC.

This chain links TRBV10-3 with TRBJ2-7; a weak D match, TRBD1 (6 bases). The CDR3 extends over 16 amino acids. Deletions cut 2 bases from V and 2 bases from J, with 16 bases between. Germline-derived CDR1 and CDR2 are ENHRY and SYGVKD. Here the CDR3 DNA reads TGTGCCATCAGTGAGGGTTTGGGGGCCACGGCCTACGAGCAGTACTTC. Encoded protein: CAISEGLGATAYEQYF.

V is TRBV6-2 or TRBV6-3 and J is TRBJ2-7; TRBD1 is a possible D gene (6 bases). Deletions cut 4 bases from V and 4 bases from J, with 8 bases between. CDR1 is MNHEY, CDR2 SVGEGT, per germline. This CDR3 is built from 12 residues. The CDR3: CASSWTEYEQYF. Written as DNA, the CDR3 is TGTGCCAGCAGTTGGACAGAATACGAGCAGTACTTC.

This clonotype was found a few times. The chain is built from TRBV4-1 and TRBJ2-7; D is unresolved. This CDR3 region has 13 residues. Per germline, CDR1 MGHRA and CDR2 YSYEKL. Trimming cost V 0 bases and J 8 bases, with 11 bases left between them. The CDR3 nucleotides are TGCGCCAGCAGCCAAGATTTGGTGGGCCAGCAGTACTTC. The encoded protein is CASSQDLVGQQYF.

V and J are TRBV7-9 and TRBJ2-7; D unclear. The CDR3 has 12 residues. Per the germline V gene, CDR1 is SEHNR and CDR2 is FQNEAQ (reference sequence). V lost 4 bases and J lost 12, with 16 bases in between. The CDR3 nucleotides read TGTGCCAGCAGCTCAGACCCTGCCCCGTCGTACTTC. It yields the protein CASSSDPAPSYF.

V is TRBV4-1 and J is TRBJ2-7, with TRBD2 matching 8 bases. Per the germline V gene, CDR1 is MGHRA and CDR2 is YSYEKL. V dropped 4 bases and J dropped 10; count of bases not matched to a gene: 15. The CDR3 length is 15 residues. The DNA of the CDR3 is TGCGCCAGCAGCCCGGGGGGGGCCACGCTAGAGCAACAGTACTTC. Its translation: CASSPGGATLEQQYF.

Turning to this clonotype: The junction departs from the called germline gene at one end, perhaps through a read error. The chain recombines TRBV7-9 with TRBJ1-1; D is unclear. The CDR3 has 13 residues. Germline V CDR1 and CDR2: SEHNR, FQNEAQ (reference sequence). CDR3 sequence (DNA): TGTGTCAGCAACGGTGAAGGGAACACTGAAGCTTTCTTT. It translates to CVSNGEGNTEAFF.

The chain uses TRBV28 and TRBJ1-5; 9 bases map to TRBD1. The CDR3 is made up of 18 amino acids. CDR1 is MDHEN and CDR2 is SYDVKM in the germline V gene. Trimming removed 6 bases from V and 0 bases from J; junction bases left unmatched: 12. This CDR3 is CASSNTGGAFYSNQPQHF. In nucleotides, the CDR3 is TGTGCCAGCAGCAATACAGGGGGCGCCTTTTATAGCAATCAGCCCCAGCATTTT.

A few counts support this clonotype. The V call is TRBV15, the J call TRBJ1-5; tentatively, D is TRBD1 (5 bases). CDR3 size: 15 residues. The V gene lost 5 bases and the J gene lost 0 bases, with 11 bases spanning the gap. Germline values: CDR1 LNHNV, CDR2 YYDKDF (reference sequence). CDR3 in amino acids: CATSGGGSSNQPQHF. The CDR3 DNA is TGTGCCACCAGCGGGGGGGGGAGTAGCAATCAGCCCCAGCATTTT.

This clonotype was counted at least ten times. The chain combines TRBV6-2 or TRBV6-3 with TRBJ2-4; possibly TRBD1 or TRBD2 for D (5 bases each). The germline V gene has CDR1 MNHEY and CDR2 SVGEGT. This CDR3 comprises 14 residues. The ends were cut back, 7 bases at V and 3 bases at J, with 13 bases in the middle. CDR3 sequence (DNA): TGTGCCAGCACCCAAACTGGGGGCAAAAACATTCAGTACTTC. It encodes CASTQTGGKNIQYF.

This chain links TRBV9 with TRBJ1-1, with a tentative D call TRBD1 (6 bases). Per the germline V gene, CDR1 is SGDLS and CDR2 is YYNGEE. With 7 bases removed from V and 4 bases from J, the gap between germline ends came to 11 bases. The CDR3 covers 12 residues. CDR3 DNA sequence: TGTGCCAGCTCCGTGGGGGCCACTGAAGCTTTCTTT. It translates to CASSVGATEAFF.

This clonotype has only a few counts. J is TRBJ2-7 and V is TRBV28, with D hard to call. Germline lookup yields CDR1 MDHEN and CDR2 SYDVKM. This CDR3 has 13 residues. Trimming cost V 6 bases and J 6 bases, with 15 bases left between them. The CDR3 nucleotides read TGTGCCAGCAGCTCCCATCAGTACCGCGAGCAGTACGTC. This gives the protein CASSSHQYREQYV.

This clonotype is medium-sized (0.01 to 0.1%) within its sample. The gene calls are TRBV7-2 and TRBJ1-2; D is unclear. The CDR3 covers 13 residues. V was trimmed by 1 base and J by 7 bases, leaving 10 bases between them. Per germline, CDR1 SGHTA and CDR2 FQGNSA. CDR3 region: CASSLGPRGGYTF. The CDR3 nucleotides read TGTGCCAGCAGCTTAGGACCACGGGGTGGCTACACCTTC.

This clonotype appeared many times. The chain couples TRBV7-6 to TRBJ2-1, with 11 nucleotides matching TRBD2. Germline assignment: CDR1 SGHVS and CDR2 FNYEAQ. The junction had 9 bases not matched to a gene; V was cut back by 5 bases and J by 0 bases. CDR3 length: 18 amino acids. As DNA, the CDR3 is TGTGCCAGCAGCCCCTTTGCCCTAGCGGGGGGCTCCTACAATGAGCAGTTCTTC. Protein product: CASSPFALAGGSYNEQFF.

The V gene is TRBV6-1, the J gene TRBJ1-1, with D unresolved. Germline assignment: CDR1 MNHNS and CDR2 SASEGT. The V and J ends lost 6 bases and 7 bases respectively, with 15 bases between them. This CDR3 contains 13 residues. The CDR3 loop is CASSQTPEGEAFF. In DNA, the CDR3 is TGTGCCAGCAGCCAGACGCCGGAGGGTGAAGCTTTCTTT.

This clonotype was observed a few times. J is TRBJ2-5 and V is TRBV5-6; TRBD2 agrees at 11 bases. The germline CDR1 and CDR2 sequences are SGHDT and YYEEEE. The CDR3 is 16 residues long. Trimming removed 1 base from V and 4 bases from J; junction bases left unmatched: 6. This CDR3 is CASSLYSGGARETQYF. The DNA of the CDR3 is TGTGCCAGCAGCTTGTATAGCGGGGGGGCTAGAGAGACCCAGTACTTC.

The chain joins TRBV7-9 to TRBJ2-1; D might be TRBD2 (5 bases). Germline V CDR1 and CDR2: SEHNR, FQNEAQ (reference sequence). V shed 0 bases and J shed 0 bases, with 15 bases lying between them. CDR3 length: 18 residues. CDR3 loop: CASSLARRLTSSYNEQFF. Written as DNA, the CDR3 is TGTGCCAGCAGCTTAGCGCGCAGGCTTACTAGCTCCTACAATGAGCAGTTCTTC. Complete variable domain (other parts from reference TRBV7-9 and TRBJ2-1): DTGVSQNPRHKITKRGQNVTFRCDPISEHNRLYWYRQTLGQGPEFLTYFQNEAQLEKSRLLSDRFSAERPKGSFSTLEIQRTEQGDSAMYLCASSLARRLTSSYNEQFFGPGTRLTVL.